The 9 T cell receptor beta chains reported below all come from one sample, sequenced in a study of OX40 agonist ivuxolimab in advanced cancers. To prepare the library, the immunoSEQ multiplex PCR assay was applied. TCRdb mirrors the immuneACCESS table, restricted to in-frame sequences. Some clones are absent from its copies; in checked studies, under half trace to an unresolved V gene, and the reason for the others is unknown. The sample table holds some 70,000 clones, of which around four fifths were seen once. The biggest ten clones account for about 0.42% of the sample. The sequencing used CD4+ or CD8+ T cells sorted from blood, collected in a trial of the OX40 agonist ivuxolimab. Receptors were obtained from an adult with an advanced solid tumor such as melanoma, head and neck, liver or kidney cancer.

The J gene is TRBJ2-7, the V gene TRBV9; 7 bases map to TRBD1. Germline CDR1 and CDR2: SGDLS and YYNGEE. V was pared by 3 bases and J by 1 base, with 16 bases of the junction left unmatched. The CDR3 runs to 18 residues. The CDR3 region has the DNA TGTGCCAGCAGCGAGTCGGAACCCCCCGGGACAGTATCCTACGAGCAGTACGTC. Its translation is CASSESEPPGTVSYEQYV.

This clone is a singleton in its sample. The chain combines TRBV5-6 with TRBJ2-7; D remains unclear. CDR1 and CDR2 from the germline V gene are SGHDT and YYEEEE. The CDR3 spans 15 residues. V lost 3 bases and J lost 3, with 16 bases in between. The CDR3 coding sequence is TGTGCCAGCAGCTCCGGAACCCAGGCCCTCTACGAGCAGTACTTC. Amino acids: CASSSGTQALYEQYF.

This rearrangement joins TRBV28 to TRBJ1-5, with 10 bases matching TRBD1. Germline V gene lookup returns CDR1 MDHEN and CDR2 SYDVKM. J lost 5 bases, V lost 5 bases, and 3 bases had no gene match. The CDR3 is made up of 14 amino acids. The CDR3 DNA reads TGTGCCAGCAGTGGGGGACAGGGGTATCAGCCCCAGCATTTT. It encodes CASSGGQGYQPQHF.

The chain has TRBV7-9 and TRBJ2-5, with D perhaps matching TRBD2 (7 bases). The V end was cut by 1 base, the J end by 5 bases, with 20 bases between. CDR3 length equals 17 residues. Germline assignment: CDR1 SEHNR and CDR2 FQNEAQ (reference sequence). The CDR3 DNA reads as TGTGCCAGCAGCTTAGGATTGGTTGGCAGGGGAGGGGAGACCCAGTACTTC. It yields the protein CASSLGLVGRGGETQYF.

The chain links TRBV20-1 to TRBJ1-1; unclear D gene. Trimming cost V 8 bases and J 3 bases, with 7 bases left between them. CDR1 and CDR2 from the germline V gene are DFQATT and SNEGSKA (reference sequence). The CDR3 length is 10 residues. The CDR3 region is CSPPDTEAFF. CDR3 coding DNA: TGCAGTCCCCCGGACACTGAAGCTTTCTTT.

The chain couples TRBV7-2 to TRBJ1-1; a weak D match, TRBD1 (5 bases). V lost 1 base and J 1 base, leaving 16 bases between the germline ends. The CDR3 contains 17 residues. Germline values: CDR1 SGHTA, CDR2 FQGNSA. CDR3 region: CASSLESAQVRNTEAFF. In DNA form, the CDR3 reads TGTGCCAGCAGCTTAGAATCGGCACAGGTCCGGAACACTGAAGCTTTCTTT.

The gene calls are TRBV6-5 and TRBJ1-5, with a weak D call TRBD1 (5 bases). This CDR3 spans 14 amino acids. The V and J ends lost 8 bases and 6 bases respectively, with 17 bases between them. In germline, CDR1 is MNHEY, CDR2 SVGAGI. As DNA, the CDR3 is TGTGCCAGCGGTATTCCAGGGAGCGGTCAGCCCCAGCATTTT. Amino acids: CASGIPGSGQPQHF.

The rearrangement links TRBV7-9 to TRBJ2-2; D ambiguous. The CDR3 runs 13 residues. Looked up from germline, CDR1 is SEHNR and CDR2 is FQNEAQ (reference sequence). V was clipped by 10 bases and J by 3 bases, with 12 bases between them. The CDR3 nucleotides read TGTGCCACCCTGACATCATACACCGGGGAGCTGTTTTTT. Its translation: CATLTSYTGELFF.

In DNA, the CDR3 is TGTGCCAGCAGTGGAAATCCGGGACAGGGGGCCAATGAGCAGTTCTTC. It encodes CASSGNPGQGANEQFF. J is TRBJ2-1 and V is TRBV25-1; 12 bases agree with TRBD1. Per germline, CDR1 MGHDK and CDR2 SYGVNS. The CDR3 contains 16 residues. After removal of 4 bases from V and 6 bases from J, the junction contained 7 bases not matched to a gene.